This T cell receptor beta chain is drawn from a study of shared clonotypes between healthy human individuals. Deep-level running was used for the assay. The method was immunoSEQ multiplex PCR; TCRdb's version includes in-frame clones alone and lacks a portion of them. Of just over 2,000,000 clones in the sample, about 95% were seen once. This CDR3 region has 12 residues. Germline lookup yields CDR1 SGHTA and CDR2 FQGNSA. V lost 3 bases to trimming and J lost 2 bases, with 2 bases between them. The study, taken as a whole, reports: Around 5% of naive CD4 clonotypes were common to a handful of donors. The study drew on few donors, limiting represented genetic and exposure-history diversity.

This clone was detected only a few times. Its antigen is unidentified. Every one of the donors was a Caucasian adult that lived in Nashville, Tennessee. This sequence joins TRBV7-2 and TRBJ1-3; D unresolved. The sequence came from a man younger than 35 in good health. Source material: naive CD4+ T cells sorted from blood. Documented subset: CD45RA+ positively selected. In DNA form, the CDR3 reads TGTGCCAGCAGCTTCACTGGAAACACCATATATTTT. As protein: CASSFTGNTIYF. Full variable domain (outside the CDR3, taken from reference TRBV7-2 and TRBJ1-3): GAGVSQSPSNKVTEKGKDVELRCDPISGHTALYWYRQSLGQGLEFLIYFQGNSAPDKSGLPSDRFSAERTGGSVSTLTIQRTQQEDSAVYLCASSFTGNTIYFGEGSWLTVV.